This note documents a single T cell receptor beta chain sequence. The antigen is undetermined. This sample was included in a study of cytomegalovirus exposure and HLA in healthy donors. This CDR3 region has 11 residues. The V and J ends lost 7 bases and 1 base respectively, with 4 bases between them. CDR1 and CDR2 from the germline V gene are MNHNS and SASEGT. The PCR contained 60 Vbeta and 13 Jbeta primers. Measured with immunoSEQ multiplex PCR; TCRdb has only the in-frame clones, and not every one. The table shows roughly 230,000 clones, with 78% occurring only once. Study outcomes and limitations: Several of the most significant clusters were apparently associated with common viral pathogens in a later analysis. Researchers counted roughly 150 TCR beta chains as cytomegalovirus-associated. Later on, an analysis tied 18,000 or so TCR beta sequences to HLA alleles at 0.05 false discovery rate.

Input material: PBMCs. The receptor was isolated from a boy aged 5 to 17 in good health and CMV-seronegative. The chain carries TRBV6-1 and TRBJ1-1; D gene unclear. Here the CDR3 reads CASTENTEAFF. The CDR3 DNA follows: TGTGCCAGCACAGAGAACACTGAAGCTTTCTTT.